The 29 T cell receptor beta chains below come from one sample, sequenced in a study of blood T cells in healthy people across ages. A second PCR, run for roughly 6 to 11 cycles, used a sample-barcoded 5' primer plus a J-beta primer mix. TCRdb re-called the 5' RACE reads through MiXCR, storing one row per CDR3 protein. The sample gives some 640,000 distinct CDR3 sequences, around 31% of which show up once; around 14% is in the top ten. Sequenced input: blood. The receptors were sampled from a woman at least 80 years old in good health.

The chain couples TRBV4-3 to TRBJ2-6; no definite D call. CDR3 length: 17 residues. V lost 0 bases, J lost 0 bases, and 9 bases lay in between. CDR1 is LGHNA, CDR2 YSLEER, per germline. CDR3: CASSQENHISGANVLTF. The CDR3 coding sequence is TGCGCCAGCAGCCAAGAAAATCACATCTCTGGGGCCAACGTCCTGACTTTC.

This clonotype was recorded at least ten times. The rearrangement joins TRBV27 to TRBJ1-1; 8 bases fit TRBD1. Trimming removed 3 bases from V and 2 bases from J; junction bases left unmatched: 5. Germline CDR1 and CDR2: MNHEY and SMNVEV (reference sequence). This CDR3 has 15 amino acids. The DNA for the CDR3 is TGTGCCAGCAGTTTGGCAGGGGGCCATAACACTGAAGCTTTCTTT. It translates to CASSLAGGHNTEAFF.

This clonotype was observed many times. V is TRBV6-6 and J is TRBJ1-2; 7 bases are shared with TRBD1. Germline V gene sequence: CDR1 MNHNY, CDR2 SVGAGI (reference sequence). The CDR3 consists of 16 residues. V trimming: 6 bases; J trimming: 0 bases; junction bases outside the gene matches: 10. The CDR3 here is CASSRDIQGPNYGYTF. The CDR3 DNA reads TGTGCCAGCAGCCGTGATATACAGGGGCCTAACTATGGCTACACCTTC.

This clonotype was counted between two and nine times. CDR3 nucleotides: TGTGCCAGCGGATCCGGACAGGGAGGGAGTGGCTACACCTTC. It codes for CASGSGQGGSGYTF. V is TRBV2 and J is TRBJ1-2; the match to TRBD1 covers 8 bases. This CDR3 spans 14 amino acids. CDR1 is SNHLY and CDR2 is FYNNEI in the germline V gene. The junction had 12 bases not matched to a gene; V was cut back by 8 bases and J by 7 bases.

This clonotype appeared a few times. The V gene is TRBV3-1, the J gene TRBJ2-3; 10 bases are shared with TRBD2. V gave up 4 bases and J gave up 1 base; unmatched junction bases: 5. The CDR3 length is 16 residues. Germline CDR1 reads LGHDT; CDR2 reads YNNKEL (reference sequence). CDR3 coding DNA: TGTGCCAGCAGCCCCAGGAGCGGGGGGGGCACAGATACGCAGTATTTT. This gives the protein CASSPRSGGGTDTQYF.

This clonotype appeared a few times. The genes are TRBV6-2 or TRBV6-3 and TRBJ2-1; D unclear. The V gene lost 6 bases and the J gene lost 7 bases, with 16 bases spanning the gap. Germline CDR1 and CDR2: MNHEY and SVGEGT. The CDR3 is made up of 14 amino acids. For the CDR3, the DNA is TGTGCCAGCAGCCTCCCGGGTCCGAGGAATGAGCAGTTCTTC. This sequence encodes CASSLPGPRNEQFF.

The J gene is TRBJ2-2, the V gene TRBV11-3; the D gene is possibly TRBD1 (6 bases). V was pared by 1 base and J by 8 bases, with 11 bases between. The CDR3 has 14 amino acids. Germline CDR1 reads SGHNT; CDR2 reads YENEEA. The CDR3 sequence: CASSLGQDSGELFF. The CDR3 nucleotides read TGTGCCAGCAGCTTAGGACAGGACTCTGGGGAGCTGTTTTTT. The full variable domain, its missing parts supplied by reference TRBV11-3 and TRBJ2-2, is EAGVVQSPRYKIIEKKQPVAFWCNPISGHNTLYWYLQNLGQGPELLIRYENEEAVDDSQLPKDRFSAERLKGVDSTLKIQPAELGDSAVYLCASSLGQDSGELFFGEGSRLTVL.

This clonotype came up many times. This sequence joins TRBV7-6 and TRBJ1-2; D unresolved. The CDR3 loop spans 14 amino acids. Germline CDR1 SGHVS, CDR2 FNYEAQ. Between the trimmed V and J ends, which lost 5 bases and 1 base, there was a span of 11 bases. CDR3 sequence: CASSPSFNNYGYTF. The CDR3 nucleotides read TGTGCCAGCAGCCCGTCGTTCAATAACTATGGCTACACCTTC. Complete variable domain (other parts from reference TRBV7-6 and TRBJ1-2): GAGVSQSPRYKVTKRGQDVALRCDPISGHVSLYWYRQALGQGPEFLTYFNYEAQQDKSGLPNDRFSAERPEGSISTLTIQRTEQRDSAMYRCASSPSFNNYGYTFGSGTRLTVV.

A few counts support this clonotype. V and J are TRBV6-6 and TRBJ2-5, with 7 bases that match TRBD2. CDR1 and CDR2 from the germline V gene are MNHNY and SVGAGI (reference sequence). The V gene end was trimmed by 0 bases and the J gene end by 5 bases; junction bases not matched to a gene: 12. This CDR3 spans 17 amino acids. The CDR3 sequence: CASSYSKPRGNLETQYF. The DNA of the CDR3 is TGTGCCAGCAGTTACTCGAAACCGCGGGGGAATTTGGAGACCCAGTACTTC.

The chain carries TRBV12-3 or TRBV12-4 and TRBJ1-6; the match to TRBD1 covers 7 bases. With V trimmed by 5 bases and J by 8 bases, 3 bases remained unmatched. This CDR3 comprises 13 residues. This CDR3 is CASSNTGDSPLHF. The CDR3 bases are TGTGCCAGCAGTAACACAGGGGATTCACCCCTCCACTTT.

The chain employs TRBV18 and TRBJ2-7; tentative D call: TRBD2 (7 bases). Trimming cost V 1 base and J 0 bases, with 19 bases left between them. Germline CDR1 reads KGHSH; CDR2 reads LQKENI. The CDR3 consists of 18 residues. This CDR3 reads CASSPLPEGGGNSYEQYF. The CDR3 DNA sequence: TGTGCCAGCTCACCACTCCCTGAGGGGGGGGGCAACTCCTACGAGCAGTACTTC. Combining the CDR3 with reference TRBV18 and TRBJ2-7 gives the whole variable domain NAGVMQNPRHLVRRRGQEARLRCSPMKGHSHVYWYRQLPEEGLKFMVYLQKENIIDESGMPKERFSAEFPKEGPSILRIQQVVRGDSAAYFCASSPLPEGGGNSYEQYFGPGTRLTVT.

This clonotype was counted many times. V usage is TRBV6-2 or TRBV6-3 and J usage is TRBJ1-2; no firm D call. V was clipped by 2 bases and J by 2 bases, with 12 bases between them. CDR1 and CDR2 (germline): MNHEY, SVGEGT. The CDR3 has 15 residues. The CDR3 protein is CASSYAGISNYGYTF. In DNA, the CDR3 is TGTGCCAGCAGTTACGCGGGAATATCCAACTATGGCTACACCTTC.

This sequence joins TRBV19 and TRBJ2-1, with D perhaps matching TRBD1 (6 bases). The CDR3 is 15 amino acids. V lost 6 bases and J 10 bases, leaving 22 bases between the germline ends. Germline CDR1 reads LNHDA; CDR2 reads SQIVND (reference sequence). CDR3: CASRRTARGSYEQFF. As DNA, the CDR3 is TGTGCCAGTAGGAGGACAGCGAGAGGTTCCTACGAGCAGTTCTTC.

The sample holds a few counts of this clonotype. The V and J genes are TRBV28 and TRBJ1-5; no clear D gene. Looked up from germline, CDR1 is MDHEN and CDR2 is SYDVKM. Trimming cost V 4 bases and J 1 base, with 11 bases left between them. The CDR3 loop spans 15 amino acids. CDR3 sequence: CASSSYRESNQPQHF. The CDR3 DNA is TGTGCCAGCAGTTCGTATAGGGAGAGCAATCAGCCCCAGCATTTT.

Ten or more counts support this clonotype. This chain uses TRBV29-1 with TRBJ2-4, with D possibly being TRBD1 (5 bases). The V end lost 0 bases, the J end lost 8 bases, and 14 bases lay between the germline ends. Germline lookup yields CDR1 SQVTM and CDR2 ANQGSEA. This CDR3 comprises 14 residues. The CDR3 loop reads CSVEEGWQGDIQYF. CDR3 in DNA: TGCAGCGTTGAAGAAGGGTGGCAGGGTGACATTCAGTACTTC. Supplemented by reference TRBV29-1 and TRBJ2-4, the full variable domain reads SAVISQKPSRDICQRGTSLTIQCQVDSQVTMMFWYRQQPGQSLTLIATANQGSEATYESGFVIDKFPISRPNLTFSTLTVSNMSPEDSSIYLCSVEEGWQGDIQYFGAGTRLSVL.

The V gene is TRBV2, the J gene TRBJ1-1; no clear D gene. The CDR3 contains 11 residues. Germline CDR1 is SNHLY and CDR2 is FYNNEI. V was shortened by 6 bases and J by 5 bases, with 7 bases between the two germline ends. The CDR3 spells CASRFRTEAFF. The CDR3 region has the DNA TGTGCCAGCAGGTTTAGGACTGAAGCTTTCTTT.

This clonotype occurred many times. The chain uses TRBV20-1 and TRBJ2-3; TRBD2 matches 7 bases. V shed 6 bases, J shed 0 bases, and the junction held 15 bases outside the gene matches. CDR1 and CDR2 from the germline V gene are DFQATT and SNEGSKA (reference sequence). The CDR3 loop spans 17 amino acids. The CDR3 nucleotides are TGCAGTGCCGCCAACCCGCGGGGGTACTCTAGCACAGATACGCAGTATTTT. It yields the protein CSAANPRGYSSTDTQYF.

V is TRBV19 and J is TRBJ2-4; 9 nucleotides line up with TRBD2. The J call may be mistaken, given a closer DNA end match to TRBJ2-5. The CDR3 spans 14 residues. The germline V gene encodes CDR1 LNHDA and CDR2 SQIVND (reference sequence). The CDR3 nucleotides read TGTGCCAGTAGTACCGGGACTAGCCCAGAGACCCAGTACTTC. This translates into CASSTGTSPETQYF.

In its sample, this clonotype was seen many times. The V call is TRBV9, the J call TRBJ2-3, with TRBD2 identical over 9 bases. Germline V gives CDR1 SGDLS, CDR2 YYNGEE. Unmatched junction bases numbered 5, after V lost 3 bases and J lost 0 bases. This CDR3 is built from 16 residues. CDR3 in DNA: TGTGCCAGCAGCGCCTACCTAGCGGGGAGCACAGATACGCAGTATTTT. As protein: CASSAYLAGSTDTQYF.

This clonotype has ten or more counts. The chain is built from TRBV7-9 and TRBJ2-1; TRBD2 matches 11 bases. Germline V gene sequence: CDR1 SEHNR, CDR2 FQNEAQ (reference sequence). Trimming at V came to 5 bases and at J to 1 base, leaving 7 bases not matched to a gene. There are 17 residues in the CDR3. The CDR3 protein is CASSANSGGVSYNEQFF. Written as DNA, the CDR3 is TGTGCCAGCAGCGCAAATAGCGGGGGGGTATCCTACAATGAGCAGTTCTTC.

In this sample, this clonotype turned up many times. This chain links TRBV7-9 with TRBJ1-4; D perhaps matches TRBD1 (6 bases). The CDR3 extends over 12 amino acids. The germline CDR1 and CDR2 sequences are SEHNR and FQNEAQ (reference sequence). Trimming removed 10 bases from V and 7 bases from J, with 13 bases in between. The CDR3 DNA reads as TGTGCCACCGGGGGACATAGTGAAAAACTGTTTTTT. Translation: CATGGHSEKLFF.

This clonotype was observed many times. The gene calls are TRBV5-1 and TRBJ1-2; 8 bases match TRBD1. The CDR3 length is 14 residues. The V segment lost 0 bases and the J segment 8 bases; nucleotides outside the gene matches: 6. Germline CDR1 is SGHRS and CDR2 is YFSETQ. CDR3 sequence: CASSLAGTGGGYTF. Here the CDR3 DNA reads TGCGCCAGCAGCTTGGCGGGGACAGGTGGCGGCTACACCTTC.

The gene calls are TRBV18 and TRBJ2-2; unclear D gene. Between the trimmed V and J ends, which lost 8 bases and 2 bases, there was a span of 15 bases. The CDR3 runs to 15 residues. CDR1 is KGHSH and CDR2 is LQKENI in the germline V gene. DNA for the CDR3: TGTGCCAGCCTCCTCGAAGGCCTCAACACCGGGGAGCTGTTTTTT. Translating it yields CASLLEGLNTGELFF. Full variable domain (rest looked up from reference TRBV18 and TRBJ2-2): NAGVMQNPRHLVRRRGQEARLRCSPMKGHSHVYWYRQLPEEGLKFMVYLQKENIIDESGMPKERFSAEFPKEGPSILRIQQVVRGDSAAYFCASLLEGLNTGELFFGEGSRLTVL.

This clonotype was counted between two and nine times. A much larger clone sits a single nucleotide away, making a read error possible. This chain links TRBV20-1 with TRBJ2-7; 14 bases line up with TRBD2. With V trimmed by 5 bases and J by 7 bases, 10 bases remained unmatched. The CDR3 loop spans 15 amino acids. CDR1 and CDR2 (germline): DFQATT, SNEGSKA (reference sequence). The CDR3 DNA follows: TGCAGTGCTTTGGGACTAGCGGGGGTCTACAATGAGCAGTACTTC. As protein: CSALGLAGVYNEQYF.

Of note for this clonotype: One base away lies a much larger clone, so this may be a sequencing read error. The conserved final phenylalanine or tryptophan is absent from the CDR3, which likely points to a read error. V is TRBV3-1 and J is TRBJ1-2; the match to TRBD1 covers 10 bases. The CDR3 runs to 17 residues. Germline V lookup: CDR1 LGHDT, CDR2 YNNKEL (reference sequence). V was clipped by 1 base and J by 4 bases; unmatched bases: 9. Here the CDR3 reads CASSQVSGTGAGYGYTC. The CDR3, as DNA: TGTGCCAGCAGCCAAGTGTCCGGGACAGGGGCTGGCTATGGCTACACCTGC.

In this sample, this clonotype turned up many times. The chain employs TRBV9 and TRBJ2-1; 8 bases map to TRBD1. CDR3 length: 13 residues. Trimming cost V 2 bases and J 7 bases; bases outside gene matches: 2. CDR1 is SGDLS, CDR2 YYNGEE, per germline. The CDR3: CASSVGQENEQFF. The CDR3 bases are TGTGCCAGCAGCGTGGGACAGGAAAATGAGCAGTTCTTC.

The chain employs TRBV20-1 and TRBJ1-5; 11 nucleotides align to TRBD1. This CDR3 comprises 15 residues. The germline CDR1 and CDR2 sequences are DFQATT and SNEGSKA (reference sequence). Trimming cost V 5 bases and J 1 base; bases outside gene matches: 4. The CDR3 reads CSAVGTGGSNQPQHF. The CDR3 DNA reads TGCAGTGCTGTAGGGACAGGGGGAAGCAATCAGCCCCAGCATTTT.

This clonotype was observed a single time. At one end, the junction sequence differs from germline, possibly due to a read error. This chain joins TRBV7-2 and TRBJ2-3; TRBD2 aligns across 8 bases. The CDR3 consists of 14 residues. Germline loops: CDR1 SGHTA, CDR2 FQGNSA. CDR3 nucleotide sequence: TGTGCCGGCAGCTACAGCGGGGGAGGAGATACGCAGTATTTT. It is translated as CAGSYSGGGDTQYF.

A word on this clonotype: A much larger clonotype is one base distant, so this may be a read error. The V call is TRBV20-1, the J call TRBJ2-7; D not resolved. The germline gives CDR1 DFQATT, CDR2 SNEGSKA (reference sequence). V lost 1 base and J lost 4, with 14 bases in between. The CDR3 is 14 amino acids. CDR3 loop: CSARGKEICYEQYF. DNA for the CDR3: TGCAGTGCTAGAGGCAAGGAAATTTGTTACGAGCAGTACTTC.